Each of the 27 T cell receptor beta chains below was sequenced from the same sample in a study of immune evolution from preneoplasia to lung adenocarcinoma. The table came from immunoSEQ multiplex PCR; TCRdb's copy has only in-frame clones and leaves some out. The data show roughly 5,300 clones, about 73% seen once. The sample taken for sequencing was FFPE lung adenocarcinoma in situ tissue. These receptors came from a person aged 55-80 years with lung adenocarcinoma.

The gene calls are TRBV19 and TRBJ1-3, with D maybe TRBD1 (5 bases). The CDR3 spans 15 residues. Germline CDR1 is LNHDA and CDR2 is SQIVND (reference sequence). V shed 5 bases and J shed 6 bases, with 17 bases lying between them. The CDR3 coding sequence is TGTGCCAGTAGTCTCATCACGGGACTCACAAACACCATATATTTT. It codes for CASSLITGLTNTIYF.

The chain joins TRBV6-1 to TRBJ1-4; D unclear. This CDR3 region has 13 residues. The ends were cut back, 4 bases at V and 13 bases at J, with 16 bases in the middle. Germline values: CDR1 MNHNS, CDR2 SASEGT. CDR3 amino acids: CASSAGPVIGLFF. CDR3 DNA: TGTGCCAGCAGTGCCGGCCCGGTGATTGGACTGTTTTTT.

V gene TRBV7-3 combines with J gene TRBJ2-5; 8 bases map to TRBD1. The CDR3 runs to 14 residues. CDR1 and CDR2 (germline): SGHTA, FQGTGA. Germline trimming cut 4 bases from V and 4 bases from J; bases unmatched to any gene: 5. The CDR3 DNA follows: TGTGCCAGCAGCTATGACAGGGGCCCAGAGACCCAGTACTTC. It yields the protein CASSYDRGPETQYF.

This chain uses TRBV19 with TRBJ1-1, with 9 positions matching TRBD1. Trimming removed 4 bases from V and 3 bases from J; junction bases left unmatched: 6. CDR3 length: 15 amino acids. Looked up from germline, CDR1 is LNHDA and CDR2 is SQIVND (reference sequence). CDR3 amino acids: CASSRGQGKDTEAFF. The CDR3 nucleotides read TGTGCCAGTAGTAGAGGACAGGGGAAGGACACTGAAGCTTTCTTT.

Only a few counts were recorded for this clone. The gene calls are TRBV6-1 and TRBJ1-5, with D unclear. V was cut by 0 bases and J by 6 bases, with 6 bases left in between. This CDR3 is built from 13 residues. In germline, CDR1 is MNHNS, CDR2 SASEGT. In DNA form, the CDR3 reads TGTGCCAGCAGTGAAGCCCTCGGTCAGCCCCAGCATTTT. Translation: CASSEALGQPQHF.

The rearrangement joins TRBV28 to TRBJ2-2; maybe TRBD2 (6 bases). Germline V gene lookup returns CDR1 MDHEN and CDR2 SYDVKM. Trimming cost V 1 base and J 2 bases, with 11 bases left between them. The CDR3 totals 16 residues. For the CDR3, the DNA is TGTGCCAGCAGTTTATTCGCCGGGAGTAACACCGGGGAGCTGTTTTTT. Amino acids: CASSLFAGSNTGELFF.

The chain recombines TRBV19 with TRBJ2-3; TRBD1 aligns across 7 bases. J was trimmed by 2 bases and V by 3 bases; bases with no gene match: 8. CDR1 is LNHDA and CDR2 is SQIVND in the germline V gene (reference sequence). The CDR3 is 16 residues long. CDR3 loop: CASSIPTGRHTDTQYF. CDR3 in DNA: TGTGCCAGTAGTATCCCGACAGGGAGACACACAGATACGCAGTATTTT.

DNA for the CDR3: TGTGCCAGCAGCTCCGGACACTCCGGGGAGCTGTTTTTT. This translates into CASSSGHSGELFF. V gene TRBV7-3 combines with J gene TRBJ2-2, with D maybe TRBD1 (5 bases). The CDR3 covers 13 residues. Trimming took 4 bases from V and 6 from J, leaving 9 bases between them. Germline CDR1 reads SGHTA; CDR2 reads FQGTGA.

This clone was found a few times. The CDR3 DNA reads as TGCGCCACCACCCGGAACGGCGGGGGCGGCGGGGAGCTGTTTTTT. Amino acids: CATTRNGGGGGELFF. This sequence joins TRBV23-1 and TRBJ2-2, with D possibly being TRBD2 (7 bases). TRBV23-1 is annotated as an ORF whose role is uncertain. CDR3 length equals 15 residues. Trimming took 10 bases from V and 7 from J, leaving 22 bases between them.

This chain links TRBV6-1 with TRBJ2-7; 15 bases are shared with TRBD2. The CDR3 has 14 residues. Germline values: CDR1 MNHNS, CDR2 SASEGT. Trimming removed 6 bases from V and 6 bases from J; junction bases left unmatched: 3. CDR3 in DNA: TGTGCCAGCAGGGGGACTAGCGGGGGGCCCGAGCAGTACTTC. This gives the protein CASRGTSGGPEQYF.

This chain joins TRBV12-5 and TRBJ2-2, with 8 bases matching TRBD2. There are 16 residues in the CDR3. The germline CDR1 and CDR2 sequences are LGHNT and FRNRAP. The ends lost 1 base at V and 5 bases at J; junction bases unmatched: 6. CDR3 coding DNA: TGTGCTAGTGGTTTGGCGGGGGGGTCGATGACCGGGGAGCTGTTTTTT. Amino acids: CASGLAGGSMTGELFF. Looking up the rest from reference TRBV12-5 and TRBJ2-2 gives the full variable domain: DARVTQTPRHKVTEMGQEVTMRCQPILGHNTVFWYRQTMMQGLELLAYFRNRAPLDDSGMPKDRFSAEMPDATLATLKIQPSEPRDSAVYFCASGLAGGSMTGELFFGEGSRLTVL.

The chain couples TRBV15 to TRBJ1-2; 10 bases fit TRBD1. This CDR3 has 18 amino acids. V shed 0 bases, J shed 6 bases, and the junction held 13 bases outside the gene matches. Germline loops: CDR1 LNHNV, CDR2 YYDKDF (reference sequence). CDR3 amino acids: CATSREAFLGQGNDGYTF. The CDR3 DNA reads as TGTGCCACCAGCAGAGAGGCGTTTTTGGGACAGGGGAATGATGGCTACACCTTC.

This sequence joins TRBV5-6 and TRBJ1-6; D remains ambiguous. This CDR3 spans 15 amino acids. V shed 1 base and J shed 6 bases, with 11 bases lying between them. Germline-derived CDR1 and CDR2 are SGHDT and YYEEEE. Written as DNA, the CDR3 is TGTGCCAGCAGCTTGAGACGGAGGAGTAATTCACCCCTCCACTTT. It is translated as CASSLRRRSNSPLHF.

As DNA, the CDR3 is TGTGCCAGCAGCCAAGATTCTAGCGGGGGAGTTGAGACCCAGTACTTC. It codes for CASSQDSSGGVETQYF. The rearrangement uses TRBV4-2 and TRBJ2-5, with TRBD2 matching over 10 bases. In germline, CDR1 is LGHNA, CDR2 YNFKEQ. This CDR3 contains 16 residues. V trimming: 0 bases; J trimming: 5 bases; junction bases outside the gene matches: 6.

The gene calls are TRBV7-9 and TRBJ2-5, with D possibly being TRBD1 or TRBD2 (5 bases each). Per the germline V gene, CDR1 is SEHNR and CDR2 is FQNEAQ (reference sequence). This CDR3 has 14 residues. Trimming stripped 1 base from V and 3 bases from J, with 9 bases between. The CDR3 spells CASSLVGTEETQYF. CDR3 nucleotides: TGTGCCAGCAGCTTAGTGGGGACCGAAGAGACCCAGTACTTC.

V is TRBV5-1 and J is TRBJ2-6, with D perhaps TRBD2 (6 bases). The germline CDR1 and CDR2 sequences are SGHRS and YFSETQ. CDR3 size: 16 residues. Trimming took 4 bases from V and 0 from J, leaving 11 bases between them. The CDR3 sequence: CASSLTRDSGANVLTF. The CDR3 DNA sequence: TGCGCCAGCAGCCTGACTAGAGACTCTGGGGCCAACGTCCTGACTTTC.

CDR3 sequence reads: CASSWGSQETQYF. The CDR3 bases are TGCGCCAGCAGCTGGGGCAGCCAAGAGACCCAGTACTTC. The V gene is TRBV5-1, the J gene TRBJ2-5; D is possibly TRBD1 (5 bases). V was cut by 3 bases and J by 1 base, with 7 bases left in between. Germline loops: CDR1 SGHRS, CDR2 YFSETQ. This CDR3 has 13 amino acids.

The genes are TRBV7-8 and TRBJ2-2; the D gene is possibly TRBD1 (5 bases). CDR1 and CDR2 from the germline V gene are SGHVS and FQNEAQ. The germline V and J ends were trimmed by 1 base and 0 bases, with 9 bases remaining between them. The CDR3 runs to 16 residues. CDR3 DNA sequence: TGTGCCAGCAGCTTAGGTGGCAGGGCGAACACCGGGGAGCTGTTTTTT. It codes for CASSLGGRANTGELFF. Full variable domain (remainder filled in from reference TRBV7-8 and TRBJ2-2): GAGVSQSPRYKVAKRGQDVALRCDPISGHVSLFWYQQALGQGPEFLTYFQNEAQLDKSGLPSDRFFAERPEGSVSTLKIQRTQQEDSAVYLCASSLGGRANTGELFFGEGSRLTVL.

This chain connects TRBV5-4 to TRBJ2-7; D is unclear. The CDR3 consists of 15 residues. Germline V lookup: CDR1 SGHNT, CDR2 YYREEE (reference sequence). V was cut by 3 bases and J by 1 base, with 14 bases left in between. The CDR3 region is CASSSTDGRSYEQYF. DNA of the CDR3: TGTGCCAGCAGCTCGACGGACGGGCGATCCTACGAGCAGTACTTC.

V gene TRBV29-1 combines with J gene TRBJ2-1; 9 nucleotides line up with TRBD2. Germline CDR1 SQVTM, CDR2 ANQGSEA. Trimming took 4 bases from V and 7 from J; bases not matched to a gene: 11. The CDR3 has 15 residues. In DNA form, the CDR3 reads TGCAGCGTTGGATCGGGAGGGGCGGGAGGGAATGAGCAGTTCTTC. The encoded protein is CSVGSGGAGGNEQFF.

The rearrangement uses TRBV6-1 and TRBJ1-1; D remains unclear. This CDR3 contains 11 residues. Deletions cut 1 base from V and 10 bases from J, with 7 bases between. Germline CDR1 and CDR2: MNHNS and SASEGT. The CDR3 DNA sequence: TGTGCCAGCAGTGAAGGAGGGATAGCTTTCTTT. Amino acids: CASSEGGIAFF.

This chain connects TRBV19 to TRBJ1-4; 9 bases are a match to TRBD1. Germline assignment: CDR1 LNHDA and CDR2 SQIVND (reference sequence). The CDR3 covers 16 residues. V was pared by 4 bases and J by 8 bases, with 11 bases of the junction left unmatched. The DNA of the CDR3 is TGTGCCAGTAGTACCGGCCGGGACAGGGTAGGAGAAAAACTGTTTTTT. This encodes CASSTGRDRVGEKLFF.

The J gene is TRBJ1-1, the V gene TRBV9, with TRBD1 identical over 10 bases. The CDR3 has 15 amino acids. The trim removed 3 bases at V and 8 bases at J, leaving 10 bases unmatched. The germline V gene has CDR1 SGDLS and CDR2 YYNGEE. CDR3 loop: CASSALSGTGVEAFF. The DNA of the CDR3 is TGTGCCAGCAGCGCCCTGTCCGGGACAGGGGTGGAAGCTTTCTTT. The complete variable domain, with remaining parts taken from reference TRBV9 and TRBJ1-1, reads DSGVTQTPKHLITATGQRVTLRCSPRSGDLSVYWYQQSLDQGLQFLIQYYNGEERAKGNILERFSAQQFPDLHSELNLSSLELGDSALYFCASSALSGTGVEAFFGQGTRLTVV.

This clone is a singleton in its sample. The V and J genes are TRBV18 and TRBJ2-2, with D unclear. V lost 2 bases, J lost 4 bases, and 11 bases lay in between. Germline V CDR1 and CDR2: KGHSH, LQKENI. This CDR3 contains 15 residues. CDR3 loop: CASSPVLPTTGELFF. The CDR3 nucleotides are TGTGCCAGCTCACCAGTTCTTCCAACCACCGGGGAGCTGTTTTTT.

This chain uses TRBV7-2 with TRBJ2-7; D may be TRBD1 or TRBD2 (5 bases each). CDR1 and CDR2 from the germline V gene are SGHTA and FQGNSA. Trimming removed 3 bases at V and 8 bases at J, with 11 bases between. The CDR3 covers 12 residues. The CDR3 protein is CASSLDWGKQYF. DNA for the CDR3: TGTGCCAGCAGCTTGGACTGGGGGAAGCAGTACTTC.

The J gene is TRBJ2-7, the V gene TRBV27, with 11 bases fitting TRBD2. Germline V gene data show CDR1 as MNHEY and CDR2 as SMNVEV (reference sequence). The CDR3 has 14 residues. The junction had 5 bases not matched to a gene; V was cut back by 5 bases and J by 5 bases. The CDR3 protein is CASSRLAGTNEQYF. The CDR3 DNA is TGTGCCAGCAGTAGACTAGCGGGAACGAACGAGCAGTACTTC.

This clone was picked up one time. The sample holds other DNA sequences that translate to the same CDR3. This chain's CDR3 is CASSSGRLKSRAGEQYF. The DNA of the CDR3 is TGTGCCAGCAGTTCGGGACGGTTAAAGAGTCGGGCGGGCGAGCAGTACTTC. This sequence joins TRBV28 and TRBJ2-7, with D perhaps matching TRBD1 or TRBD2 (5 bases each). The CDR3 is 17 amino acids. Per the germline V gene, CDR1 is MDHEN and CDR2 is SYDVKM. V lost 4 bases to trimming and J lost 6 bases, with 25 bases between them.